Shown below are 14 T cell receptor beta chains from a single sample sequenced in a study of CD8+ T cells in alopecia areata. Extracted from the samples, RNA was reverse transcribed into cDNA to serve as the sequencing template. Sequencing used immunoSEQ multiplex PCR; TCRdb keeps in-frame clones, though not all of them. This sample carries over 100,000 clones, none of them present only once. Sequenced material: lesional skin. Receptor source: a C3H/HeJ mouse with alopecia areata. Strain haplotype (MHC): H2-k.

Many counts were recorded for this clone. Mouse germline and gene names are used. The read terminates 4 residues ahead of where the CDR3 ends, so the germline J gene completes it. The chain combines TRBV13-3 with TRBJ2-3; 12 bases are a match to TRBD2. With V trimmed by 4 bases and J by 2 bases, 5 bases remained unmatched. The CDR3 has 16 residues. Germline V gene sequence: CDR1 NNHDY, CDR2 SYVADS. The CDR3 is CASSPGTGGPAETLYF. The DNA read from the CDR3 is TGTGCCAGCAGTCCCGGGACTGGGGGGCCTGCAGAA.

This clone has just a few counts. Genes and germline come from the mouse. The read terminates 4 residues before the CDR3 end, so the remaining end is supplied by the germline J gene. The chain carries TRBV13-1 and TRBJ1-1, with 7 bases matching TRBD1. V trimming: 3 bases; J trimming: 4 bases; junction bases outside the gene matches: 0. Per germline, CDR1 NSHNY and CDR2 SYGAGN. This CDR3 spans 12 amino acids. CDR3: CASSAGGTEVFF. The CDR3 bases that were read are TGTGCCAGCAGTGCAGGGGGCACA.

With regard to this clone: The germline and genes are mouse ones. The read comes to an end 4 residues before the CDR3 does, leaving the germline J gene to fill in the end. The chain joins TRBV1 to TRBJ2-1; the D gene is possibly TRBD1 (6 bases). The CDR3 covers 16 residues. The V end lost 3 bases, the J end lost 0 bases, and 12 bases lay between the germline ends. CDR1 and CDR2 (germline): NSQYPW, LRSPGD (reference sequence). CDR3 DNA, as far as it was read: TGCACCTGCAGTGCCCACGGACAGAATAACTATGCT. Translation gives CTCSAHGQNNYA. The whole CDR3 is CTCSAHGQNNYAEQFF.

To note about this clone: The gene symbols are mouse symbols. The missing CDR3 end, 4 residues past where the read stops, is filled in from the germline J gene. The chain has TRBV13-3 and TRBJ2-7, with a possible D match to TRBD2 (6 bases). Germline V gene lookup returns CDR1 NNHDY and CDR2 SYVADS. The CDR3 contains 12 residues. CDR3 bases read: TGTGCCAGCTCTGGGGAAGGGGAT. Protein: CASSGEGD. The full-length CDR3 reads as CASSGEGDEQYF.

This clone appeared a few times. All gene names here are mouse names. The read ends 4 residues early relative to the CDR3; the germline J gene fills the gap. The V gene is TRBV16, the J gene TRBJ1-1; 8 nucleotides agree with TRBD1. The CDR3 is 12 residues long. Germline loops: CDR1 SGHSA, CDR2 FRNQAP. This CDR3 is CASSVRGPEVFF. Partial CDR3 DNA: TGTGCAAGCAGCGTCAGGGGGCCA. The variable domain in full, completed from reference TRBV16 and TRBJ1-1, reads NAGVIQTPRHKVTGKGQEATLWCEPISGHSAVFWYRQTIVQGLEFLTYFRNQAPIDDSGMPKERFSAQMPNQSHSTLKIQSTQPQDSAVYLCASSVRGPEVFFGKGTRLTVV.

Only a few counts were recorded for this clone. Gene names denote mouse genes. The CDR3 end falls 4 residues outside the read, so it is completed with the germline J gene. V usage is TRBV13-1 and J usage is TRBJ2-1; TRBD2 matches at 8 bases. Germline CDR1 reads NSHNY; CDR2 reads SYGAGN. This CDR3 region has 17 residues. J lost 0 bases, V lost 5 bases, and 10 bases had no gene match. Here the CDR3 reads CASSPGLGAYNYAEQFF. The sequenced part of the CDR3 DNA is TGTGCCAGCAGCCCCGGACTGGGAGCTTATAACTATGCT.

With regard to this clone: Genes and germline come from the mouse. The missing CDR3 end, 4 residues past where the read stops, is filled in from the germline J gene. The rearrangement links TRBV14 to TRBJ1-2; 7 bases are a match to TRBD1. The CDR3 is 13 amino acids. CDR1 SGHDT and CDR2 FRDEAV come from the germline V gene. Germline trimming cut 6 bases from V and 2 bases from J; bases unmatched to any gene: 4. CDR3 bases read: TGTGCCAGCACCGTCAGGGGGAACTCC. Encoded protein: CASTVRGNS. The complete CDR3 protein is CASTVRGNSDYTF.

On this clone: TCRdb's protein and the translated DNA diverge at residue 14; the protein reported here is the translation of the DNA. The germline and genes are mouse ones. Coverage ceases 3 residues before the CDR3 finishes, and the germline J gene fills in the end. The genes are TRBV13-3 and TRBJ1-3, with D possibly matching TRBD1 (6 bases). CDR1 is NNHDY and CDR2 is SYVADS in the germline V gene. This CDR3 has 17 residues. V lost 0 bases and J lost 0, with 13 bases in between. Incomplete CDR3 DNA: TGTGCCAGCAGTGATGCAAGGGACAAAAATTCTGGAAATACG. It encodes CASSDARDKNSGNT. From start to end, the CDR3 is CASSDARDKNSGNTLYF.

With respect to this clone: Genes and germline come from the mouse. From the germline J gene comes the end of the CDR3, since the read stops 4 residues before it. This rearrangement joins TRBV13-3 to TRBJ1-2, with 8 bases that match TRBD1. From germline, CDR1 is NNHDY and CDR2 SYVADS. The CDR3 has 14 amino acids. V trimming: 4 bases; J trimming: 3 bases; junction bases outside the gene matches: 5. The CDR3 loop is CASSPGQAYSDYTF. The CDR3 bases that were read are TGTGCCAGCAGTCCGGGACAGGCCTACTCC.

This clone was seen only a few times. The gene symbols are mouse symbols. The read is 4 residues too short to cover the CDR3 end, so that end is filled in from the germline J gene. The chain uses TRBV13-3 and TRBJ2-1; TRBD1 is a possible D gene (6 bases). The length of the CDR3 is 13 residues. The germline V gene encodes CDR1 NNHDY and CDR2 SYVADS. V was trimmed by 4 bases and J by 6 bases, leaving 11 bases between them. CDR3 DNA, as far as it was read: TGTGCCAGCAGTTACAGGGAGGCTGCT. Encoded protein: CASSYREAA. The CDR3 as a whole reads CASSYREAAEQFF.

This clone has only a few counts. The genes are named according to mouse. The read is 4 residues too short to cover the CDR3 end, so that end is filled in from the germline J gene. The chain links TRBV1 to TRBJ1-2; D possibly corresponds to TRBD1 (5 bases). This CDR3 spans 14 amino acids. With 0 bases removed from V and 0 bases from J, the gap between germline ends came to 5 bases. CDR1 and CDR2 (germline): NSQYPW, LRSPGD (reference sequence). The covered CDR3 bases are TGCACCTGCAGTGCAGAGGACACAAACTCC. Amino acids: CTCSAEDTNS. The CDR3 as a whole reads CTCSAEDTNSDYTF.

Details on this clone: The gene symbols are mouse symbols. The CDR3 goes on 4 residues after the read ends, and that part is filled in from the germline J gene. This chain connects TRBV1 to TRBJ2-1; 9 nucleotides match TRBD1. The CDR3 length is 15 residues. Germline V gene lookup returns CDR1 NSQYPW and CDR2 LRSPGD (reference sequence). The V and J ends lost 3 bases and 4 bases, in that order; junction bases with no gene match: 4. The CDR3 loop reads CTCSARQGVYAEQFF. The part of the CDR3 DNA that was read is TGCACCTGCAGTGCCCGACAGGGGGTTTATGCT.

This clone was seen at least ten times. Gene names and germline match the mouse. This CDR3 is CASSPPLTEKYAEQFF. The CDR3 bases that were read are TGTGCCAGCAGTCCCCCTTTGACAGAAAAATATGCT. The V and J genes are TRBV13-3 and TRBJ2-1, with D possibly matching TRBD1 (5 bases). The CDR3 goes on 4 residues after the read ends, and that part is filled in from the germline J gene. Germline lookup yields CDR1 NNHDY and CDR2 SYVADS. This CDR3 has 16 residues. Trimming cost V 4 bases and J 4 bases, with 18 bases left between them.

Many counts were recorded for this clone. Mouse names are used for the genes. Read sequence stops 4 residues before the CDR3 end, and the germline J gene provides the missing end. The J gene is TRBJ2-1, the V gene TRBV1, with a tentative D call TRBD1 (6 bases). The CDR3 totals 16 residues. In germline, CDR1 is NSQYPW, CDR2 LRSPGD (reference sequence). Trimming took 4 bases from V and 0 from J, leaving 13 bases between them. The chain's CDR3 is CTCSGGTSYNYAEQFF. The CDR3 bases that were read are TGCACCTGCAGTGGCGGGACATCTTATAACTATGCT.